This T cell receptor beta chain was identified in a study of blood T cell repertoires in COVID-19. Data came from immunoSEQ multiplex PCR; TCRdb stores just in-frame clones and leaves some out. This sample has 150,000 to 200,000 clones, with 81% found just once. Trimming stripped 0 bases from V and 4 bases from J, with 8 bases between. Germline V CDR1 and CDR2: LGHNA, YSLEER. This CDR3 region has 14 residues. Sequenced material: peripheral blood. The receptor was derived from an elderly woman with COVID-19, enrolled during active disease. This chain connects TRBV4-3 to TRBJ2-3; no definite D call. CDR3 region: CASSQDWASDTQYF. DNA for the CDR3: TGCGCCAGCAGCCAAGATTGGGCCTCAGATACGCAGTATTTT.